The 17 T cell receptor beta chains presented below share a single source sample, sequenced in a study of T cell changes during pregnancy in multiple sclerosis. Here immunoSEQ multiplex PCR was the method, and the copy in TCRdb shows in-frame clones only, minus some. The sample records roughly 35,000 clones, almost 90% being singletons. This material consisted of CD8+ T cells from peripheral blood mononuclear cells, taken after pregnancy. These receptor sequences come from a female donor with multiple sclerosis, enrolled in a pregnancy study.

The CDR3 DNA is TGTGCCAGCAGCTTATTTACAGGGGATCAGCCCCAGCATTTT. It encodes CASSLFTGDQPQHF. The chain links TRBV7-8 to TRBJ1-5, with 7 bases identical to TRBD1. Germline trimming cut 2 bases from V and 5 bases from J; bases unmatched to any gene: 3. CDR1 and CDR2 (germline): SGHVS, FQNEAQ. The CDR3 runs 14 residues.

This rearrangement joins TRBV9 to TRBJ2-2, with a weak D call TRBD1 (5 bases). The V gene's germline CDR1 is SGDLS and CDR2 YYNGEE. The CDR3 has 16 amino acids. The V end lost 0 bases, the J end lost 0 bases, and 9 bases lay between the germline ends. CDR3 coding DNA: TGTGCCAGCAGCGTAGGGCAGGGTCCGAACACCGGGGAGCTGTTTTTT. It encodes CASSVGQGPNTGELFF.

The V gene is TRBV9, the J gene TRBJ1-1; the D gene is possibly TRBD1 (6 bases). V was shortened by 0 bases and J by 0 bases, with 9 bases between the two germline ends. Germline CDR1 and CDR2: SGDLS and YYNGEE. The CDR3 contains 15 residues. CDR3 nucleotides: TGTGCCAGCAGCGTAGGGCGACAGGTGAACACTGAAGCTTTCTTT. Protein sequence: CASSVGRQVNTEAFF.

The rearrangement links TRBV11-2 to TRBJ2-5; 9 bases map to TRBD2. This CDR3 spans 17 amino acids. CDR1 SGHAT and CDR2 FQNNGV come from the germline V gene. Trimming took 0 bases from V and 9 from J; bases not matched to a gene: 14. CDR3 DNA: TGTGCCAGCAGCTTAGATCCCGGGACTAGCTTCCTCGGGGCCCAGTACTTC. It encodes CASSLDPGTSFLGAQYF.

V gene TRBV9 combines with J gene TRBJ2-2; D is unclear. Trimming shortened V by 4 bases and J by 0 bases, and 13 bases separated the two germline ends. The germline V gene encodes CDR1 SGDLS and CDR2 YYNGEE. The CDR3 is 16 amino acids. CDR3 sequence (DNA): TGTGCCAGCAGCCCCTTCGTTTCGGCGAACACCGGGGAGCTGTTTTTT. Protein sequence: CASSPFVSANTGELFF.

The CDR3 is CASRVTGSAYNEQFF. CDR3 DNA: TGTGCCAGTAGGGTGACTGGGAGCGCCTACAATGAGCAGTTCTTC. The chain recombines TRBV19 with TRBJ2-1; D perhaps matches TRBD2 (5 bases). CDR1 and CDR2 (germline): LNHDA, SQIVND (reference sequence). Trimming removed 6 bases from V and 2 bases from J, with 14 bases in between. The CDR3 is 15 amino acids.

The table lists this clone with a few counts. The chain has TRBV9 and TRBJ1-2; no definite D call. V lost 5 bases and J 6 bases, leaving 17 bases between the germline ends. Germline CDR1 and CDR2: SGDLS and YYNGEE. The length of the CDR3 is 14 residues. DNA of the CDR3: TGTGCCAGCAGTCCCAATGACTGGAGGAATGGCTACACCTTC. It translates to CASSPNDWRNGYTF.

This clone was picked up one time. This chain's CDR3 is CAWSERVYEQYF. The CDR3 bases are TGTGCCTGGAGTGAGAGGGTATACGAGCAGTACTTC. The chain uses TRBV30 and TRBJ2-7, with D possibly matching TRBD2 (5 bases). Trimming removed 1 base from V and 4 bases from J, with 8 bases in between. The CDR3 extends over 12 amino acids. Per germline, CDR1 GTSNPN and CDR2 SVGIG (reference sequence).

The chain employs TRBV19 and TRBJ2-1; 7 bases map to TRBD2. The CDR3 is 15 amino acids. From germline, CDR1 is LNHDA and CDR2 SQIVND (reference sequence). The V segment lost 3 bases and the J segment 4 bases; nucleotides outside the gene matches: 6. Here the CDR3 DNA reads TGTGCCAGTAGTATCCACGCGGGGGAATACAATGAGCAGTTCTTC. Translated: CASSIHAGEYNEQFF.

The chain recombines TRBV6-4 with TRBJ2-5; 8 positions agree with TRBD2. Germline V CDR1 and CDR2: MRHNA, SNTAGT. CDR3 length: 15 amino acids. V was clipped by 6 bases and J by 2 bases; unmatched bases: 8. The DNA for the CDR3 is TGTGCCAGCAGCAAGGCCGGGGGGGCGCAAGAGACCCAGTACTTC. It translates to CASSKAGGAQETQYF.

V gene TRBV5-6 combines with J gene TRBJ1-5; D remains ambiguous. CDR1 SGHDT and CDR2 YYEEEE come from the germline V gene. Trimming left V 0 bases short and J 4 bases short, with 11 bases between. This CDR3 comprises 15 residues. Written as DNA, the CDR3 is TGTGCCAGCAGCTTGGAAAGCGATTTTAATCAGCCCCAGCATTTT. It translates to CASSLESDFNQPQHF.

The CDR3 reads CAWSVMGGRGDTQYF. The CDR3 DNA is TGTGCCTGGAGTGTGATGGGGGGGCGGGGAGATACGCAGTATTTT. J is TRBJ2-3 and V is TRBV30; the D gene is possibly TRBD2 (7 bases). The CDR3 extends over 15 amino acids. V lost 0 bases, J lost 5 bases, and 15 bases lay in between. Germline V gene lookup returns CDR1 GTSNPN and CDR2 SVGIG (reference sequence).

In its sample, this clone was seen a few times. The chain links TRBV7-2 to TRBJ1-6, with D possibly matching TRBD1 (5 bases). V was cut by 4 bases and J by 10 bases, with 8 bases left in between. The germline V gene has CDR1 SGHTA and CDR2 FQGNSA. The CDR3 is 12 amino acids. CDR3 bases: TGTGCCAGCAGCTCAGGGCCCTCACCCCTCCACTTT. Amino acid sequence: CASSSGPSPLHF.

The chain combines TRBV27 with TRBJ2-1, with 13 bases lining up with TRBD2. This CDR3 is built from 16 residues. V was clipped by 6 bases and J by 4 bases; unmatched bases: 6. Germline V gives CDR1 MNHEY, CDR2 SMNVEV (reference sequence). The CDR3 DNA reads as TGTGCCAGCAGCGGTGGGACTAGCGGGGAATACAATGAGCAGTTCTTC. This codes for CASSGGTSGEYNEQFF.

The CDR3 here is CASTRGRGMGETQYF. The CDR3 DNA reads TGTGCCAGCACTAGAGGGAGGGGGATGGGGGAGACCCAGTACTTC. The V and J genes are TRBV11-2 and TRBJ2-5, with D maybe TRBD2 (7 bases). CDR3 length: 15 amino acids. Deletions cut 7 bases from V and 5 bases from J, with 20 bases between. Germline V gene sequence: CDR1 SGHAT, CDR2 FQNNGV.

In this sample, this clone turned up once. The rearrangement links TRBV5-6 to TRBJ1-2; 7 bases map to TRBD1. The CDR3 length is 13 residues. Germline assignment: CDR1 SGHDT and CDR2 YYEEEE. J was trimmed by 7 bases and V by 8 bases; bases with no gene match: 11. The CDR3 DNA follows: TGTGCCAGTATGGGACAGCCTGATTTTGGCTACACCTTC. Its translation is CASMGQPDFGYTF. Filled out from reference TRBV5-6 and TRBJ1-2, the complete variable domain reads DAGVTQSPTHLIKTRGQQVTLRCSPKSGHDTVSWYQQALGQGPQFIFQYYEEEERQRGNFPDRFSGHQFPNYSSELNVNALLLGDSALYLCASMGQPDFGYTFGSGTRLTVV.

In this sample, this clone turned up many times. This chain connects TRBV19 to TRBJ2-1; no clear D. CDR3 length equals 16 residues. Trimming removed 1 base at V and 3 bases at J, with 13 bases between. Germline assignment: CDR1 LNHDA and CDR2 SQIVND (reference sequence). The CDR3 DNA reads TGTGCCAGTAGTATAGTTTCGCCGGAGAACTACAATGAGCAGTTCTTC. Protein sequence: CASSIVSPENYNEQFF.